This TCR beta chain was observed in a study of shared clonotypes between healthy human individuals. The overall study: Every donor yielded three CD4 naive, three CD4 memory, two CD8 naive and one CD8 memory plate.

Using immunoSEQ multiplex PCR, the repertoire was profiled, and TCRdb retains in-frame clones only, with some absent. The sample contains millions of clones, about 95% of which appear only once. The CDR3 runs 15 residues. Germline V lookup: CDR1 SGDLS, CDR2 YYNGEE. V was trimmed by 0 bases and J by 6 bases, leaving 14 bases between them. The chain joins TRBV9 to TRBJ2-3; D not resolved. Sequencing used naive CD4+ T cells sorted from blood. Sample subset: CD45RA+ positively selected. This clonotype was sampled from a man aged 18 to 30 in good health. The CDR3 DNA reads TGTGCCAGCAGCGTAGCTACTCGGGCCTTGGATACGCAGTATTTT. The encoded protein is CASSVATRALDTQYF.